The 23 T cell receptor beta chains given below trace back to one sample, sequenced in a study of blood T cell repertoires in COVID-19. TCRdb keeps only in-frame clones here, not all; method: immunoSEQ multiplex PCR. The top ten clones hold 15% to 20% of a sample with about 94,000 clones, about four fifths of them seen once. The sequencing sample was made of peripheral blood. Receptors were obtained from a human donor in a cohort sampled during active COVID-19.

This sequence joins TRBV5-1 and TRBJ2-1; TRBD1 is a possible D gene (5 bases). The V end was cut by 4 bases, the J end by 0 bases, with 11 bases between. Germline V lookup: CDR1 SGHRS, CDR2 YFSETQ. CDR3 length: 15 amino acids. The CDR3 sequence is CASSPDSSSYNEQFF. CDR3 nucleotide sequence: TGCGCCAGCAGCCCAGACAGCAGCTCCTACAATGAGCAGTTCTTC.

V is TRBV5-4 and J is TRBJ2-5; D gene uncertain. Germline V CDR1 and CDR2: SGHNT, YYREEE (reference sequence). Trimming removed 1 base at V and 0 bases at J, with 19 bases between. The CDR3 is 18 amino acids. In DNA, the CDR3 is TGTGCCAGCAGCTTGTCCACCTATTATAAAACGTACCAAGAGACCCAGTACTTC. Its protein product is CASSLSTYYKTYQETQYF.

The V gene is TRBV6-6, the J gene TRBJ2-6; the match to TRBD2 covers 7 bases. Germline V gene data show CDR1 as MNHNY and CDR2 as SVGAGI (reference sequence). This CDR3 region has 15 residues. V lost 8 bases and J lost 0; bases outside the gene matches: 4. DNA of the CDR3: TGTGCCAGCCAGGGAGGGAACTCTGGGGCCAACGTCCTGACTTTC. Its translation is CASQGGNSGANVLTF.

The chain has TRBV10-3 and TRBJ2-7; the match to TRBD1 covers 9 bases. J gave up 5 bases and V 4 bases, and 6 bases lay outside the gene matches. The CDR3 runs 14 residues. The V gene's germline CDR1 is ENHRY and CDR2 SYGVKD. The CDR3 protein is CAISGRDRENEQYF. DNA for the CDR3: TGTGCCATCAGTGGTAGGGACAGGGAGAACGAGCAGTACTTC.

The CDR3 DNA reads TGCAGCGCAACGGGACAGGGCGGCCCGAGAGCTTTCTTT. Amino acid sequence: CSATGQGGPRAFF. This chain links TRBV29-1 with TRBJ1-1; TRBD1 matches 9 bases. This CDR3 spans 13 amino acids. Germline V gives CDR1 SQVTM, CDR2 ANQGSEA. V gave up 7 bases and J gave up 10 bases; unmatched junction bases: 13.

The CDR3 DNA reads as TGTGCCAGCAGCGTAGCCACCGGGGGAGCCGGGGGTGGCTACACCTTC. As protein: CASSVATGGAGGGYTF. The chain recombines TRBV9 with TRBJ1-2, with a weak D call TRBD1 (5 bases). Trimming pared 0 bases from V and 7 bases from J, leaving 19 bases between. This CDR3 contains 16 residues. CDR1 is SGDLS, CDR2 YYNGEE, per germline.

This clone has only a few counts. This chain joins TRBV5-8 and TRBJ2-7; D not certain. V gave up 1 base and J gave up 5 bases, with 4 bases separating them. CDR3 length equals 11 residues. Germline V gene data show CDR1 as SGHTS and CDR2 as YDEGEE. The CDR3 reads CASSLNNEQYF. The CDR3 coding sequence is TGTGCCAGCAGCTTGAACAACGAGCAGTACTTC.

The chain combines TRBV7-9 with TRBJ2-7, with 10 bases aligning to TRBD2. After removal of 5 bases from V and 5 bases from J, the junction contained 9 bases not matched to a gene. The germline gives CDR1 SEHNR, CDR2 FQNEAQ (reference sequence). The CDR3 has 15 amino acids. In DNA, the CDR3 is TGTGCCAGCAGCCCTATAGCGGGAGGAAGGGACGAGCAGTACTTC. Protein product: CASSPIAGGRDEQYF. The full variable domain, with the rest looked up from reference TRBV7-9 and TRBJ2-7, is DTGVSQNPRHKITKRGQNVTFRCDPISEHNRLYWYRQTLGQGPEFLTYFQNEAQLEKSRLLSDRFSAERPKGSFSTLEIQRTEQGDSAMYLCASSPIAGGRDEQYFGPGTRLTVT.

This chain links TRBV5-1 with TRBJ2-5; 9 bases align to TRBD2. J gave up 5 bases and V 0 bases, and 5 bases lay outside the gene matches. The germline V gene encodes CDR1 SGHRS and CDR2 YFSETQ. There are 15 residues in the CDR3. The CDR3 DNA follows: TGCGCCAGCAGCTTGGTCGCGGGGGGGGCGGAGACCCAGTACTTC. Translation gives CASSLVAGGAETQYF.

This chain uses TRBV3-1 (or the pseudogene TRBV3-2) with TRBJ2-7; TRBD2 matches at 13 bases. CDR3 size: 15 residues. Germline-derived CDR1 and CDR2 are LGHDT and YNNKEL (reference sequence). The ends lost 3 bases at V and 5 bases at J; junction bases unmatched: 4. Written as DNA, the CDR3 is TGTGCCAGCAGCCATGGACTAGCGGGAGCGAACGAGCAGTACTTC. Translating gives CASSHGLAGANEQYF.

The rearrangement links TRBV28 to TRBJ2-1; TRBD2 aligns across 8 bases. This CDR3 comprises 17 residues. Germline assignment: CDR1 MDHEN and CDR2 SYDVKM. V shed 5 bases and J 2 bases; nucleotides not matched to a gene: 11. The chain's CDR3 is CASSPLASGPTYNEQFF. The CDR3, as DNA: TGTGCCAGCAGTCCCCTCGCTAGCGGGCCTACCTACAATGAGCAGTTCTTC.

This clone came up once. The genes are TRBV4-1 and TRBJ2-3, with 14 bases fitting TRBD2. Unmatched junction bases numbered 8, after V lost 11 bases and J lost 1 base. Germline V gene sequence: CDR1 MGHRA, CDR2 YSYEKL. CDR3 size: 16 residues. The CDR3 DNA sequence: TGCGCCCGTGGGACTAGCGGGAGTTCTGGCACAGATACGCAGTATTTT. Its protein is CARGTSGSSGTDTQYF.

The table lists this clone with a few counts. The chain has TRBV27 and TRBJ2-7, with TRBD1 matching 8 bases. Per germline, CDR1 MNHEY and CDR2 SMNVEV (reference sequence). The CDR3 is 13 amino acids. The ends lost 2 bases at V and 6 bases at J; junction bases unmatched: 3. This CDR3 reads CASSLGTGREQYF. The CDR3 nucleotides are TGTGCCAGCAGTTTAGGGACAGGCCGCGAGCAGTACTTC.

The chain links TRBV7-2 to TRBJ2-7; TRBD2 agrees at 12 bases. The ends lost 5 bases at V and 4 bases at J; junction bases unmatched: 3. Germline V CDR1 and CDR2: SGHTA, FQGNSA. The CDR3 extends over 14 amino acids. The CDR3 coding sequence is TGTGCCAGCAGCCTGACTAGCGGGAGATACGAGCAGTACTTC. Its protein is CASSLTSGRYEQYF.

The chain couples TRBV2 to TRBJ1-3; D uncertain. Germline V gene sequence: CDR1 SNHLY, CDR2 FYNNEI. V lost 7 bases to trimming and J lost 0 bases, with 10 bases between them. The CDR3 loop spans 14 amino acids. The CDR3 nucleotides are TGTGCCAGCACCGCCAGTACCTCTGGAAACACCATATATTTT. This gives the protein CASTASTSGNTIYF.

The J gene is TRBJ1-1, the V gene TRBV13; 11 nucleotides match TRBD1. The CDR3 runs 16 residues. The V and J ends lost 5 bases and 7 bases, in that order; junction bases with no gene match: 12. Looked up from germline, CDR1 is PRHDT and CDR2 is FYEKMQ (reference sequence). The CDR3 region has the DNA TGTGCCAGCAGCCTCCCGGGGCGGACAGGGGGCGGTGAAGCTTTCTTT. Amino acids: CASSLPGRTGGGEAFF.

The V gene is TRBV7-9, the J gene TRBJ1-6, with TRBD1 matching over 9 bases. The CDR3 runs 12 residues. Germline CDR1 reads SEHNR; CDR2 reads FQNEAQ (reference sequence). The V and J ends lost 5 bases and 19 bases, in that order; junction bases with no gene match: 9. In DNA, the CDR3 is TGTGCCAGCAGCACCGGGACAGGGAACATTCACTTT. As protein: CASSTGTGNIHF.

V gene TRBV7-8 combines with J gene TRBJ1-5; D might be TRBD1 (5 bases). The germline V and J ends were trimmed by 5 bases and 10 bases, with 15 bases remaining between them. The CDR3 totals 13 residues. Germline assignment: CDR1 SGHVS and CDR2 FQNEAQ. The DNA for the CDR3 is TGTGCCAGCAGCATCCAGGAGGGGATCCCCCAGCATTTT. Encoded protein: CASSIQEGIPQHF. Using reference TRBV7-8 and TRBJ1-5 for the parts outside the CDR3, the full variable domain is GAGVSQSPRYKVAKRGQDVALRCDPISGHVSLFWYQQALGQGPEFLTYFQNEAQLDKSGLPSDRFFAERPEGSVSTLKIQRTQQEDSAVYLCASSIQEGIPQHFGDGTRLSIL.

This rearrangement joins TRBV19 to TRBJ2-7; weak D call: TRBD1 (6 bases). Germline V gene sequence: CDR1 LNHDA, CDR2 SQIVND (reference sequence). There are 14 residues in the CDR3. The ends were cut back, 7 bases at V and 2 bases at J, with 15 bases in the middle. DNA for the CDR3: TGTGCCAGTAATAACAGGGCGGTACCCTACGAGCAGTACTTC. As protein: CASNNRAVPYEQYF.

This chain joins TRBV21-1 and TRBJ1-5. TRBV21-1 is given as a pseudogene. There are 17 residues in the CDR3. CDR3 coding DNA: TGTGCCAGCAGCAAACCCCTTTCCGGGTCCGGTTATCAGCCCCAGCATTTT. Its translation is CASSKPLSGSGYQPQHF.

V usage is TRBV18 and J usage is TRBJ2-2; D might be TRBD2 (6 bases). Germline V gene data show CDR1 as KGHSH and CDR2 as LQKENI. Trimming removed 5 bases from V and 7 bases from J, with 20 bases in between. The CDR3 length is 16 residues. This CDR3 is CASSRLGVVDGGELFF. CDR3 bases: TGTGCCAGCTCAAGACTAGGGGTCGTAGACGGCGGGGAGCTGTTTTTT.

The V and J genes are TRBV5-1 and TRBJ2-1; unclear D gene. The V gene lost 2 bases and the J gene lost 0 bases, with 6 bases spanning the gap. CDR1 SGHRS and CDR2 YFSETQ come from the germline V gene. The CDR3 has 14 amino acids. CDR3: CASSFADSYNEQFF. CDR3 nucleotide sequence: TGCGCCAGCAGCTTTGCGGACTCCTACAATGAGCAGTTCTTC.

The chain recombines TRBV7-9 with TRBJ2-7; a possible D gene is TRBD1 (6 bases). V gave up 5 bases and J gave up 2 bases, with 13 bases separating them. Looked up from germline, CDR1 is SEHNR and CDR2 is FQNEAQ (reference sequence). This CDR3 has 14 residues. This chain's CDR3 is CASSAKDSPYEQYF. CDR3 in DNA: TGTGCCAGCAGCGCGAAGGACAGCCCCTACGAGCAGTACTTC.